This T cell receptor (beta chain) was observed in a study of post-analysis software for immune sequencing data. Looking at the study overall: Secondary progressive, relapsing-remitting and progressive-relapsing multiple sclerosis were among the included disease courses. Study-level findings and limits: Normalized Chao1 diversity was significantly lower in multiple sclerosis patients than in controls. With F measure, samples from one preparation batch clustered together strongly. Included in a set of roughly 5 TRBV segments more frequent in patients than controls were TRBV5-6, TRBV5-1 and TRBV20-1.

Germline CDR1 is MNHEY and CDR2 is SMNVEV (reference sequence). The CDR3 is made up of 15 amino acids. Unmatched junction bases numbered 4, after V lost 5 bases and J lost 2 bases. Worth noting for this clonotype: The antigen remains unidentified.

Presence of unique molecular identifiers characterized the TCR beta cDNA libraries. Roughly 500,000 cDNA molecules were obtained per 1 to 10 million input T cells. Each CDR3 protein is one row after TCRdb ran MiXCR on the PCR reads. The sample shows approximately 770,000 distinct CDR3 sequences, about half of them seen only once. This sequence was found in a girl under 18 with multiple sclerosis. V is TRBV27 and J is TRBJ2-5, with 11 bases lining up with TRBD2. Source material: blood. CDR3 nucleotide sequence: TGTGCCAGCAGTATACTAGCGGGGGTGCAAGAGACCCAGTACTTC. This codes for CASSILAGVQETQYF.